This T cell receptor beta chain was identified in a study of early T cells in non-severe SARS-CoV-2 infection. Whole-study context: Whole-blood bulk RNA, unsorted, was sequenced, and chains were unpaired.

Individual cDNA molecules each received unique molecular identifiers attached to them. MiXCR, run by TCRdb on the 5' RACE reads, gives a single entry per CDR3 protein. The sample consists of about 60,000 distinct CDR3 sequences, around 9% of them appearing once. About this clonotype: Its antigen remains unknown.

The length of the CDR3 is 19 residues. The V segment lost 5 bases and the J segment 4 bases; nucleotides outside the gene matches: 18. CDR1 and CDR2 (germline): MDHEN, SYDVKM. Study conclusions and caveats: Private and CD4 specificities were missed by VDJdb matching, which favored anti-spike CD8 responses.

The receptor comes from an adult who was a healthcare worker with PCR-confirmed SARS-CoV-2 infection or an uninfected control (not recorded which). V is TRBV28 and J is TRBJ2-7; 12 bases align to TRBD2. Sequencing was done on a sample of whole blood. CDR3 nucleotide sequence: TGTGCCAGCAGTACCTGGACTAGCGGGGCTAACTCCCGAAGTTACGAGCAGTACTTC. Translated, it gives CASSTWTSGANSRSYEQYF.